These T cell receptor beta chains were read from a single sample in a study of cytomegalovirus exposure and HLA in healthy donors. Method: immunoSEQ multiplex PCR; TCRdb's copy keeps in-frame clones and lacks some. The table has about 190,000 clones, about three quarters seen once. The sequencing input was PBMCs. These receptors were obtained from a middle-aged woman in good health and CMV-seronegative. Both conserved end residues are part of each CDR3. D genes are given only for firm matches.

TRBV5-1	TRBJ2-7	TRBD1	CASSLGQVILRGEQYF
TRBV11-2	TRBJ2-7	TRBD1	CASSSTGVAYEQYF
TRBV2	TRBJ2-2	TRBD1	CASSEQGQGASGELFF
TRBV30	TRBJ1-2	-	CAWTGDSYGYTF
TRBV5-1	TRBJ2-5	-	CASSFHSIETQYF
TRBV14	TRBJ2-2	-	CASSSRQAGELFF
TRBV30	TRBJ1-2	-	CAWSRGDYAMGYTF
TRBV28	TRBJ2-3	TRBD1	CASTHPGAGGTDTQYF
TRBV4-3	TRBJ2-3	-	CASSQLATSTDTQYF
TRBV13	TRBJ2-1	-	CASRPRPGSASEQFF